These T cell receptor beta chains were read from a single sample in a study of shared T cell receptors in the human thymus. The method was immunoSEQ multiplex PCR; TCRdb's version includes in-frame clones alone and lacks a portion of them. Among almost 550,000 clones, around 78% were seen once, and the ten largest hold 0.013%. These data were also reused for a study on human thymus T cells.

Sequencing was carried out using thymocytes. The receptors derive from a boy under two years old with a congenital heart defect. CDR3s include the opening cysteine and the closing phenylalanine or tryptophan.

v_gene,CDR3aa
TRBV5-1,CASSPTPGLAGGTDTQYF
TRBV6-5,CASSNRDRGNTIYF
TRBV5-5,CASSPGLAGGETSTDTQYF
TRBV5-8,CASSPPPGLAGGGDYEQYF
TRBV7-2,CASSLRAGTSGSIYEQYF
TRBV4-3,CASSSAGLAAPPPGELFF
TRBV7-9,CANTTGFDEQYF
TRBV7-2,CASSLEGQGKSSNQPQHF
TRBV4-3,CASSQALAGVSDEQFF
TRBV19,CASSTGLAGEGLDTQYF
TRBV23-1,CASSQRRGEAEQYF
TRBV5-6,CASSLKCGRGNQPQHF
TRBV18,CASSPRVLLRGNSYEQYF
TRBV28,CASSFETDTQYF
TRBV20-1,CSAAFEAFF
TRBV6-5,CASSRTTNTGELFF
TRBV20-1,CSAQTSEQFF
TRBV4-3,CASSQDSFLYGYTF
TRBV18,CASSPALEGGTDTQYF
TRBV4-2,CASSQDSGNTIYF
TRBV6-4,CASSDFGGYEQYF
TRBV7-9,CASSRDWDRGAYEQYF
TRBV9,CASRPETENTGELFF
TRBV6-7,CASLGALRRDNSPLHF
TRBV28,CASSLEGVTDTQYF
TRBV6-5,CASRTGDSFNEQFF
TRBV6-1,CASSEVVGRGKNQPQHF
TRBV18,CASRDRGPYEQYF
TRBV5-6,CASSLTGTVGYNEQFF
TRBV13,CASSYRAGGREQYF
TRBV11-3,CASSLERRTEAFF
TRBV19,CASSRGQAEDYGYTF
TRBV5-1,CASRTSGRARSYNEQFF
TRBV9,CASSVGEGYRTSGSYEQYF
TRBV30,CAWSVVPRLAGVRNEQYF
TRBV4-3,CASSSDRGGEQYF
TRBV4-2,CASSQEASGNYNEQFF
TRBV6-1,CASSGGRDIEYNEQFF
TRBV9,CASSPRGGTNTGELFF
TRBV5-4,CASSLMGQFQFF
TRBV7-9,CASSWSRRTNEKLFF
TRBV2,CASSVWTSSYEQYF
TRBV2,CASSHLTGKENEQYF
TRBV30,CAWSEGLAGWYNEQFF
TRBV4-1,CASSQGFGGAYNEQFF
TRBV21-1,CASSPGTGGTEAFF
TRBV15,CATSRDFLRAMNTEAFF
TRBV11-2,CASSFLAGQETQYF
TRBV15,CATRGGAPTGELFF
TRBV7-9,CASSLPAVNEKLFF
TRBV10-3,CAISETGQGYEQYF
TRBV4-3,CASSQKGRSGETQYF
TRBV28,CASSFAPGLVYNEQFF
TRBV9,CASSAAPSAHEQYF
TRBV4-3,CASSQDSRYSYEQYF
TRBV7-2,CASSLGRGYNEQFF
TRBV5-1,CASSLRDRVDEQYF
TRBV6-6,CASRPPQENYGYTF
TRBV5-1,CASSLRRSGGLAKNIQYF
TRBV2,CASSEADGAGGPPSDTGELFF